These 4 T cell receptor beta chains were all obtained from the same sample, sequenced in a study of blood T cell repertoires in COVID-19. Some clones are missing from TCRdb's copy, which holds only in-frame ones; the method was immunoSEQ multiplex PCR. The sample holds 150,000 to 200,000 clones; 80% to 85% are singletons and the top ten take about 7.1%. The sample consisted of peripheral blood. The receptors come from a woman in her seventies with COVID-19, enrolled during active disease.

There are a few counts of this clone. For the CDR3, the DNA is TGTGCCAGCAGCGTAGTGGAGGGGGCGCCCGCCACCGGGGAGCTGTTTTTT. It codes for CASSVVEGAPATGELFF. The rearrangement uses TRBV9 and TRBJ2-2, with D tentatively TRBD1 (7 bases). The V end was cut by 0 bases, the J end by 4 bases, with 16 bases between. This CDR3 is built from 17 residues. The germline CDR1 and CDR2 sequences are SGDLS and YYNGEE.

The chain combines TRBV4-1 with TRBJ1-5; D remains ambiguous. The germline V gene encodes CDR1 MGHRA and CDR2 YSYEKL. The CDR3 covers 13 residues. V was cut by 4 bases and J by 5 bases, with 9 bases left in between. CDR3 DNA: TGCGCCAGCAGCCCAAATACGGATCAGCCCCAGCATTTT. This codes for CASSPNTDQPQHF.

This clone was picked up one time. The chain carries TRBV24-1 and TRBJ2-7; 7 positions match TRBD1. Per germline, CDR1 KGHDR and CDR2 SFDVKD. The junction had 8 bases not matched to a gene; V was cut back by 4 bases and J by 3 bases. CDR3 length: 15 residues. CDR3 in amino acids: CATSDRTGHNYEQYF. CDR3 sequence (DNA): TGTGCCACCAGTGACCGGACAGGCCACAACTACGAGCAGTACTTC.

The chain is built from TRBV19 and TRBJ2-5; D is possibly TRBD2 (5 bases). V was trimmed by 0 bases and J by 5 bases, leaving 16 bases between them. The CDR3 is 16 amino acids. From germline, CDR1 is LNHDA and CDR2 SQIVND (reference sequence). CDR3 region: CASSIDRAGKRETQYF. As DNA, the CDR3 is TGTGCCAGTAGTATAGATCGGGCCGGGAAACGTGAGACCCAGTACTTC.